This TCR beta chain was identified during a study of shared clonotypes between healthy human individuals. Whole-study findings and limits: Estimated richness values were generally larger in naive subsets than in memory subsets. A limitation of the genetic and exposure-history diversity represented arose from few donors. Generation probabilities of non-shared clonotypes were lower (relative to those shared by all four donors).

Evenly divided among several immunoSEQ plates was the genomic DNA of each subset. Measured with immunoSEQ multiplex PCR; TCRdb has only the in-frame clones, and not every one. The sample lists 2 million to 2.5 million clones; just over 90% were seen once. Regarding this clone: Its antigen remains unknown.

Germline V lookup: CDR1 SGDLS, CDR2 YYNGEE. Trimming took off 4 bases at V and 5 bases at J, with 13 bases between the two ends. CDR3 length: 14 residues. Terminally differentiated effector memory CD45RA+ cells were left out of the naive CD8 fraction, which was CD45RO-negative and positively selected for CCR7. The sample was naive CD8+ T cells from PBMCs. The chain is built from TRBV9 and TRBJ2-1; D is possibly TRBD1 (5 bases). This clonotype originated in a man younger than 30 in good health. Some clones in this sample may be carry-over from other donors' samples. The DNA of the CDR3 is TGTGCCAGCAGCCAAGGGGTGGGTGACAATGAGCAGTTCTTC. It is translated as CASSQGVGDNEQFF.